This TCR beta chain was observed in a study of T cell repertoires in cytomegalovirus infection. Whole-study context: Indications of both CMV infection and matching HLA type were provided by public TCR beta signatures. Study results and limitations: Predominance within the ex vivo response was attributable to HLA-C-restricted CMV-specific TCR beta clonotypes. The study identified carriers of CMV plus the relevant HLA from cumulative public TCR beta family frequency.

CDR3 size: 16 residues. CDR1 is MNHEY and CDR2 is SVGEGT in the germline V gene. Trimming took 5 bases from V and 6 from J, leaving 22 bases between them. This clonotype has just a few counts. Its antigen is undetermined. TCRdb used MiXCR to reprocess the reads, holding one entry per CDR3 protein. The sample lists hundreds of thousands of distinct CDR3 sequences, over 20% occurring once. This receptor was identified in a human donor in good health (CMV status not recorded). Some clones in this sample may be carry-over from other donors' samples. The chain joins TRBV6-2 or TRBV6-3 to TRBJ1-2, with a weak D call TRBD1 (6 bases). The source material was CD8+ T cells from PBMCs. CDR3 coding DNA: TGTGCCAGCAGTCCCACCGCTACAGGGCTCGGCGATGGCTACACCTTC. Its translation: CASSPTATGLGDGYTF.